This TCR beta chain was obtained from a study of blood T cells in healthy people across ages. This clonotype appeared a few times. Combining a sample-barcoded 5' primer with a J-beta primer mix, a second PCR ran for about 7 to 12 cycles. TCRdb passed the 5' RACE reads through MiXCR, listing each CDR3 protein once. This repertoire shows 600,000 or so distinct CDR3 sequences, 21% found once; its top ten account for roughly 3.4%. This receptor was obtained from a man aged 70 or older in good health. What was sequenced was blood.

The CDR3 loop reads CASSLGGWQAGTRGGEQYF. The CDR3 region has the DNA TGTGCCAGCAGCTTAGGAGGATGGCAAGCGGGGACCAGAGGGGGCGAGCAGTACTTC. The chain combines TRBV13 with TRBJ2-7, with D possibly being TRBD2 (7 bases). The V gene lost 0 bases and the J gene lost 6 bases, with 27 bases spanning the gap. Per germline, CDR1 PRHDT and CDR2 FYEKMQ (reference sequence). CDR3 size: 19 residues.